A selection of T cell receptor beta chains follows, all from one sample in a study of neurological immune-mediated disorders. MiXCR, applied by TCRdb to the 5' RACE reads, yields one record per CDR3 protein. The data hold about 80,000 distinct CDR3 sequences, with approximately 4.6% observed a single time. Material for sequencing was PBMCs. These receptors all stem from a woman aged 55-70 years with multiple sclerosis. The CDR3 runs from the conserved cysteine through the conserved F or W. A D gene is named only where the DNA matches it firmly. The size entry is marked missing in some rows and otherwise reads once, few, many or a size class.

V	J	size	D	CDR3	DNA
TRBV20-1	TRBJ2-2	many	TRBD1	CSARRAGGARNTGELFF	TGCAGTGCTAGGCGGGCAGGGGGCGCGAGGAACACCGGGGAGCTGTTTTTT
TRBV5-5	TRBJ1-2	many	TRBD1	CASSWDRGDYGYTF	TGTGCCAGCAGCTGGGACAGGGGGGACTATGGCTACACCTTC
TRBV11-1	TRBJ1-2	many	TRBD1	CASSYRGGYTF	TGTGCCAGCAGCTACAGGGGCGGCTACACCTTC
TRBV12-3/TRBV12-4	TRBJ1-3	many	-	CATTWELSGNTIYF	TGTGCCACCACTTGGGAGCTCTCTGGAAACACCATATATTTT
TRBV29-1	TRBJ2-7	many	TRBD1	CSVSTGTGPHEQYF	TGCAGCGTCAGTACCGGGACAGGGCCCCACGAGCAGTACTTC
TRBV5-1	TRBJ2-7	many	-	CASSLGNGPLSYF	TGCGCCAGCAGCTTGGGGAACGGACCTCTTTCTTACTTC
TRBV4-2	TRBJ2-7	many	-	CASSQAQVGGEQYF	TGTGCCAGCAGCCAAGCCCAAGTAGGAGGCGAGCAGTACTTC
TRBV12-3/TRBV12-4	TRBJ2-2	few	TRBD2	CASTMTSGNTGELFF	TGTGCCAGCACCATGACTAGCGGTAACACCGGGGAGCTGTTTTTT
TRBV15	TRBJ2-1	many	-	CATSREGMQGDEQFF	TGTGCCACCAGCAGAGAAGGTATGCAGGGCGATGAGCAGTTCTTC
TRBV28	TRBJ2-3	many	-	CASSGDIQRPRTDTQYF	TGTGCCAGCAGCGGGGACATTCAACGCCCCCGCACAGATACGCAGTATTTT
TRBV30	TRBJ2-1	-	TRBD1	CAWSDGTVPYNEQFF	TGTGCCTGGAGTGACGGGACAGTCCCCTACAATGAGCAGTTCTTC
TRBV18	TRBJ2-7	many	TRBD2	CASSPAIGGIDEQYF	TGTGCCAGCTCACCGGCAATCGGGGGGATTGACGAGCAGTACTTC
TRBV20-1	TRBJ2-5	many	TRBD1	CSAGGQVQETQYF	TGCAGTGCTGGTGGACAGGTCCAAGAGACCCAGTACTTC
TRBV20-1	TRBJ2-7	many	-	CSARSGRMRREQYF	TGCAGTGCTAGATCGGGACGAATGCGCCGCGAGCAGTACTTC
TRBV7-9	TRBJ2-7	many	TRBD1	CASSLVGDSHEQYF	TGTGCCAGCAGCTTAGTAGGGGACAGCCACGAGCAGTACTTC
TRBV3-1	TRBJ2-1	many	-	CASSAPGRTYNEQFF	TGTGCCAGCAGCGCGCCGGGACGGACCTACAATGAGCAGTTCTTC
TRBV20-1	TRBJ1-4	many	-	CSAGGDRHEKLFF	TGCAGTGCTGGGGGGGACCGACATGAAAAACTGTTTTTT
TRBV7-8	TRBJ1-2	many	TRBD1	CASSLAQRGRGYTF	TGTGCCAGCAGCTTAGCGCAAAGGGGGCGAGGCTACACCTTC
TRBV10-3	TRBJ1-1	many	-	CAISDGLMNTEAFF	TGTGCCATCAGTGACGGACTCATGAACACTGAAGCTTTCTTT
TRBV12-3/TRBV12-4	TRBJ2-3	many	-	CASSLERAAAANTQYF	TGTGCCAGCAGTTTGGAGAGGGCCGCGGCGGCAAATACGCAGTATTTT
TRBV20-1	TRBJ2-5	many	TRBD2	CSARTSGETQYF	TGCAGTGCTAGGACTAGCGGGGAGACCCAGTACTTC
TRBV20-1	TRBJ2-5	many	TRBD1	CSATTGEETQYF	TGCAGTGCAACGACAGGGGAAGAGACCCAGTACTTC
TRBV12-3/TRBV12-4	TRBJ2-1	medium-sized	-	CASSSSGGAVEQFF	TGTGCCAGCAGTTCAAGTGGCGGGGCCGTAGAGCAGTTCTTC
TRBV5-1	TRBJ2-7	many	TRBD1	CASSPTGTGAYEQYF	TGCGCCAGCAGCCCGACCGGGACAGGGGCTTACGAGCAGTACTTC
TRBV20-1	TRBJ1-5	many	-	CSARDGQNSNQPQHF	TGCAGTGCTAGAGATGGTCAGAATAGCAATCAGCCCCAGCATTTT
TRBV20-1	TRBJ2-3	many	-	CSARKGASTDTQYF	TGCAGTGCTAGAAAAGGGGCTAGCACAGATACGCAGTATTTT
TRBV7-6	TRBJ2-1	many	TRBD1	CASSPSGTGSFFQFF	TGTGCCAGCAGCCCGTCCGGGACAGGGTCGTTCTTTCAGTTCTTC
TRBV27	TRBJ2-1	many	-	CASSLGLEQFF	TGTGCCAGCAGTTTAGGGCTAGAGCAGTTCTTC
TRBV7-6	TRBJ2-1	many	TRBD1	CASSLVGQGADNEQFF	TGTGCCAGCAGCTTAGTAGGACAGGGGGCTGACAATGAGCAGTTCTTC
TRBV3-1	TRBJ2-3	many	TRBD1	CASSPRRQGIGTDTQYF	TGTGCCAGCAGCCCCCGGAGACAGGGAATAGGCACAGATACGCAGTATTTT
TRBV28	TRBJ2-5	many	-	CASSFRGRLETQYF	TGTGCCAGCAGTTTCCGGGGACGCCTTGAGACCCAGTACTTC
TRBV12-3/TRBV12-4	TRBJ2-1	many	TRBD2	CANIRGGSSYNEQFF	TGTGCCAACATACGCGGGGGGAGCTCCTACAATGAGCAGTTCTTC
TRBV7-2	TRBJ2-1	many	TRBD2	CASSQSGGAYNEQFF	TGTGCCAGCAGCCAGAGCGGGGGAGCCTACAATGAGCAGTTCTTC
TRBV5-1	TRBJ2-2	many	-	CASSKLGPLTGELFF	TGCGCCAGCAGCAAGCTAGGGCCCCTGACCGGGGAGCTGTTTTTT
TRBV5-8	TRBJ2-6	many	-	CASSPTGANVLTF	TGTGCCAGCAGCCCGACTGGGGCCAACGTCCTGACTTTC
TRBV29-1	TRBJ1-2	many	-	CSAPAGSYGYTF	TGCAGCGCCCCCGCAGGCAGCTATGGCTACACCTTC
TRBV5-6	TRBJ2-1	many	-	CASSFARVGAPRGNEQFF	TGTGCCAGCAGCTTTGCCAGGGTGGGGGCGCCCCGGGGCAATGAGCAGTTCTTC
TRBV4-1	TRBJ1-4	-	-	CASSLEFSTNEKLFF	TGCGCCAGCAGCCTCGAGTTCTCAACTAATGAAAAACTGTTTTTT
TRBV15	TRBJ2-5	many	TRBD1	CATSRDRGRGQETQYF	TGTGCCACCAGCAGGGACAGGGGGCGAGGGCAAGAGACCCAGTACTTC
TRBV12-3/TRBV12-4	TRBJ2-1	many	-	CASSWGTHFVSYNEQFF	TGTGCCAGCAGTTGGGGGACACACTTTGTCTCCTACAATGAGCAGTTCTTC
TRBV3-1	TRBJ1-2	many	-	CASSPLTANYGYTF	TGTGCCAGCAGCCCGTTGACAGCTAACTATGGCTACACCTTC
TRBV12-3/TRBV12-4	TRBJ2-2	many	-	CASSLGNTGELFF	TGTGCCAGCAGTTTGGGGAACACCGGGGAGCTGTTTTTT
TRBV28	TRBJ1-2	many	-	CASSMDINYGYTF	TGTGCCAGCAGCATGGACATAAACTATGGCTACACCTTC
TRBV5-1	TRBJ2-1	many	-	CASSFQEDSGEDEQFF	TGCGCCAGCAGCTTTCAAGAGGACTCAGGGGAAGATGAGCAGTTCTTC
TRBV5-5	TRBJ2-2	many	TRBD1	CASSPQGVVGELFF	TGTGCCAGCAGCCCACAGGGGGTAGTCGGGGAGCTGTTTTTT
TRBV5-1	TRBJ2-2	many	-	CASSLGYQNTGELFF	TGCGCCAGCAGCTTGGGGTACCAGAACACCGGGGAGCTGTTTTTT
TRBV6-7	TRBJ1-6	many	TRBD1	CASSYTPTGDQSPLHF	TGTGCCAGCAGTTACACTCCGACAGGGGACCAATCACCCCTCCACTTT
TRBV24-1	TRBJ1-4	many	-	CATSNGGSGTNEKLFF	TGTGCCACCAGTAACGGGGGAAGTGGAACTAATGAAAAACTGTTTTTT
TRBV24-1	TRBJ2-1	many	-	CATSGVGGSYNEQFF	TGTGCCACCAGTGGAGTGGGGGGCTCCTACAATGAGCAGTTCTTC